One and the same sample provided the 24 T cell receptor beta chains below, sequenced in a study of shared clonotypes between healthy human individuals. TCRdb keeps only in-frame clones here, not all; method: immunoSEQ multiplex PCR. The sample lists 1,100,000 or so clones; approximately 80% were seen once. Sequencing used memory CD4+ T cells from PBMCs. Subset denoted: CD45RA-negative fraction. The source of these receptors is a man aged 18 to 29 in good health. Some clones in this sample may be carry-over from other donors' samples.

This clone was seen just once. The rearrangement uses TRBV9 and TRBJ2-5; 7 nucleotides match TRBD2. Germline assignment: CDR1 SGDLS and CDR2 YYNGEE. This CDR3 is built from 16 residues. Losses at the gene ends were 2 bases for V and 5 bases for J; bases not matched to a gene: 12. This CDR3 reads CASSVGGSGLPETQYF. Written as DNA, the CDR3 is TGTGCCAGCAGCGTTGGGGGTAGCGGGTTACCGGAGACCCAGTACTTC.

This chain connects TRBV6-5 to TRBJ2-2, with D possibly being TRBD1 (6 bases). Germline CDR1 is MNHEY and CDR2 is SVGAGI. This CDR3 is 12 amino acids long. Deletions cut 6 bases from V and 5 bases from J, with 7 bases between. CDR3 region: CASRQGTGELFF. The CDR3 DNA follows: TGTGCCAGCAGACAGGGTACCGGGGAGCTGTTTTTT.

About this clone: The same CDR3 can be traced to other DNA sequences in this sample. The rearrangement links TRBV6-5 to TRBJ2-7; D might be TRBD2 (6 bases). The CDR3 spans 14 residues. With 3 bases removed from V and 4 bases from J, the gap between germline ends came to 13 bases. The germline V gene has CDR1 MNHEY and CDR2 SVGAGI. The CDR3 reads CASSYWRGAYEQYF. The CDR3 DNA is TGTGCCAGCAGTTATTGGCGGGGCGCATACGAGCAGTACTTC.

J is TRBJ1-4 and V is TRBV30, with TRBD1 as a possible D gene (5 bases). The CDR3 covers 15 residues. Germline V CDR1 and CDR2: GTSNPN, SVGIG (reference sequence). V lost 2 bases and J 4 bases, leaving 14 bases between the germline ends. CDR3 nucleotide sequence: TGTGCCTGGAGTTCGGCCGGGGGGAATAATGAAAAACTGTTTTTT. Its translation: CAWSSAGGNNEKLFF.

This chain links TRBV30 with TRBJ2-1; the D gene is possibly TRBD2 (6 bases). V dropped 1 base and J dropped 1 base, with 8 bases sitting between them. This CDR3 has 14 residues. Germline loops: CDR1 GTSNPN, CDR2 SVGIG (reference sequence). In DNA form, the CDR3 reads TGTGCCTGGAGTGCGGGAGATTCCTACAATGAGCAGTTCTTC. Its protein product is CAWSAGDSYNEQFF.

The chain joins TRBV4-1 to TRBJ1-2; D is unclear. Germline CDR1 MGHRA, CDR2 YSYEKL. This CDR3 has 15 residues. V shed 5 bases and J shed 7 bases, with 20 bases lying between them. The CDR3 DNA is TGCGCCAGCAGCACCCAGGAGAGGCTTTTCGCTGGCTACACCTTC. It encodes CASSTQERLFAGYTF.

Only one count was recorded for this clone. At the DNA level, this CDR3 is encoded by other sequences in the same sample as well. The genes are TRBV7-2 and TRBJ2-5, with 11 bases aligning to TRBD2. The germline V gene has CDR1 SGHTA and CDR2 FQGNSA. With V trimmed by 5 bases and J by 5 bases, 7 bases remained unmatched. The CDR3 is 15 amino acids. The CDR3 DNA reads TGTGCCAGCAGCCGGACTAGCGGGCCCCAGGAGACCCAGTACTTC. Amino acid sequence: CASSRTSGPQETQYF.

The V gene is TRBV5-1, the J gene TRBJ2-1; a weak D match, TRBD1 (5 bases). CDR3 length: 15 amino acids. V gave up 4 bases and J gave up 6 bases, with 17 bases separating them. Germline V gene lookup returns CDR1 SGHRS and CDR2 YFSETQ. DNA of the CDR3: TGCGCCAGCAGCGTAACAGCACCAGGGCTCAATGAGCAGTTCTTC. This codes for CASSVTAPGLNEQFF.

The rearrangement uses TRBV4-2 and TRBJ1-1; no clear D. Germline loops: CDR1 LGHNA, CDR2 YNFKEQ. The CDR3 totals 13 residues. Trimming left V 1 base short and J 7 bases short, with 10 bases between. The CDR3 bases are TGTGCCAGCAGCCAAGGCCGACAAAATGAAGCTTTCTTT. Amino acid sequence: CASSQGRQNEAFF.

The chain uses TRBV30 and TRBJ2-3, with a possible D match to TRBD2 (5 bases). Germline lookup yields CDR1 GTSNPN and CDR2 SVGIG (reference sequence). The CDR3 runs 13 residues. Trimming cost V 8 bases and J 3 bases, with 15 bases left between them. In DNA, the CDR3 is TGTGCCGGGTCGGGGTTTAGTACAGATACGCAGTATTTT. It encodes CAGSGFSTDTQYF.

The rearrangement joins TRBV7-8 to TRBJ2-3, with D perhaps given as TRBD1 or TRBD2 (5 bases each). CDR1 is SGHVS and CDR2 is FQNEAQ in the germline V gene. V was cut by 2 bases and J by 10 bases, with 16 bases left in between. The CDR3 totals 14 residues. CDR3 bases: TGTGCCAGCAGCTTACCGGGGCATGGATCTCCGCAGTATTTT. Its translation: CASSLPGHGSPQYF. The full variable domain, rest sourced from reference TRBV7-8 and TRBJ2-3, is GAGVSQSPRYKVAKRGQDVALRCDPISGHVSLFWYQQALGQGPEFLTYFQNEAQLDKSGLPSDRFFAERPEGSVSTLKIQRTQQEDSAVYLCASSLPGHGSPQYFGPGTRLTVL.

The chain employs TRBV7-6 and TRBJ1-5, with D possibly being TRBD1 (6 bases). CDR1 SGHVS and CDR2 FNYEAQ come from the germline V gene. This CDR3 is built from 13 residues. V lost 6 bases and J 6 bases, leaving 12 bases between the germline ends. The CDR3 here is CASSSQGSQPQHF. The CDR3 DNA reads TGTGCCAGCAGTTCTCAGGGGAGTCAGCCCCAGCATTTT.

The chain combines TRBV11-2 with TRBJ2-7, with a weak D call TRBD1 (6 bases). The CDR3 length is 13 residues. Trimming cost V 1 base and J 6 bases, with 10 bases left between them. Germline assignment: CDR1 SGHAT and CDR2 FQNNGV. The CDR3 DNA sequence: TGTGCCAGCAGCTTAGCAGGGGTGGCCGAGCAGTACTTC. Translation: CASSLAGVAEQYF.

The CDR3 DNA is TGCGCCAGCAGCCAGAGAGGGGGGGCCCCGGGTGAAAAACTGTTTTTT. Translating gives CASSQRGGAPGEKLFF. J is TRBJ1-4 and V is TRBV5-1; D possibly corresponds to TRBD1 (6 bases). Trimming removed 4 bases from V and 7 bases from J, with 20 bases in between. There are 16 residues in the CDR3. Per germline, CDR1 SGHRS and CDR2 YFSETQ.

The chain couples TRBV29-1 to TRBJ1-2, with a weak D call TRBD1 (5 bases). Trimming pared 0 bases from V and 3 bases from J, leaving 8 bases between. There are 13 residues in the CDR3. Germline V gene lookup returns CDR1 SQVTM and CDR2 ANQGSEA. The CDR3 spells CSVEDGGYYGYTF. The CDR3 region has the DNA TGCAGCGTTGAAGATGGGGGGTACTATGGCTACACCTTC.

The rearrangement links TRBV7-6 to TRBJ2-3; tentatively, D is TRBD1 or TRBD2 (6 bases each). The CDR3 is 14 amino acids. The germline V gene has CDR1 SGHVS and CDR2 FNYEAQ. V was pared by 1 base and J by 6 bases, with 11 bases between. The CDR3 spells CASSLEGGRDTQYF. Here the CDR3 DNA reads TGTGCCAGCAGCTTAGAGGGGGGAAGGGATACGCAGTATTTT.

This clone was observed a handful of times. This chain links TRBV5-4 with TRBJ2-4, with D tentatively TRBD2 (5 bases). The CDR3 covers 15 residues. Trimming took off 0 bases at V and 1 base at J, with 8 bases between the two ends. The germline V gene has CDR1 SGHNT and CDR2 YYREEE (reference sequence). CDR3 sequence (DNA): TGTGCCAGCAGCTTGGGTGCTAGCGCCAAAAACATTCAGTACTTC. Encoded protein: CASSLGASAKNIQYF.

The gene calls are TRBV25-1 and TRBJ1-2, with D possibly being TRBD1 (5 bases). The germline V gene has CDR1 MGHDK and CDR2 SYGVNS. The CDR3 contains 12 residues. The CDR3 DNA is TGTGCGTTAACGGAGGGGAAAGGTGGCTACACCTTC. It specifies CALTEGKGGYTF.

A remark on this clone: This may be a read error: a much more frequent sequence differs by one nucleotide. This specimen includes other DNA sequences encoding the same CDR3. This rearrangement joins TRBV5-1 to TRBJ2-2, with TRBD1 identical over 9 bases. The CDR3 is made up of 15 amino acids. CDR1 and CDR2 from the germline V gene are SGHRS and YFSETQ. V gave up 3 bases and J gave up 2 bases; unmatched junction bases: 2. This CDR3 reads CASSWGQGNTGELFF. CDR3 nucleotide sequence: TGCGCCAGCAGCTGGGGACAGGGCAACACCGGGGAGCTGTTTTTT.

This clone was seen a few times. The gene calls are TRBV18 and TRBJ1-1; the D gene is possibly TRBD1 (6 bases). CDR3 size: 15 residues. Germline CDR1 reads KGHSH; CDR2 reads LQKENI. V was trimmed by 4 bases and J by 2 bases, leaving 14 bases between them. The CDR3 DNA is TGTGCCAGCTCACGGGCGGGAGGGGGAAACACTGAAGCTTTCTTT. This encodes CASSRAGGGNTEAFF.

The rearrangement joins TRBV6-1 to TRBJ2-3, with 12 nucleotides matching TRBD2. This CDR3 spans 15 amino acids. Germline CDR1 reads MNHNS; CDR2 reads SASEGT. The junction had 8 bases not matched to a gene; V was cut back by 8 bases and J by 5 bases. CDR3 sequence: CASCRTSGAVDTQYF. CDR3 in DNA: TGTGCCAGCTGCCGGACTAGCGGGGCCGTAGATACGCAGTATTTT.

V gene TRBV28 combines with J gene TRBJ1-5; D possibly corresponds to TRBD1 (5 bases). The CDR3 is 12 amino acids. Trimming took 8 bases from V and 4 from J, leaving 9 bases between them. Per germline, CDR1 MDHEN and CDR2 SYDVKM. In DNA form, the CDR3 reads TGTGCCAGCGGGCCAGGGAATCAGCCCCAGCATTTT. Its protein product is CASGPGNQPQHF.

The sample holds a few counts of this clone. The chain employs TRBV30 and TRBJ1-1; D is perhaps TRBD1 (5 bases). This CDR3 is 13 amino acids long. Per the germline V gene, CDR1 is GTSNPN and CDR2 is SVGIG (reference sequence). Trimming pared 7 bases from V and 0 bases from J, leaving 12 bases between. CDR3 DNA: TGTGCCTCTCTACAGGAGATGAACACTGAAGCTTTCTTT. It translates to CASLQEMNTEAFF. Variable domain in full (rest from reference TRBV30 and TRBJ1-1): SQTIHQWPATLVQPVGSPLSLECTVEGTSNPNLYWYRQAAGRGLQLLFYSVGIGQISSEVPQNLSASRPQDRQFILSSKKLLLSDSGFYLCASLQEMNTEAFFGQGTRLTVV.

The rearrangement links TRBV5-6 to TRBJ2-5; D ambiguous. V gave up 3 bases and J gave up 2 bases, with 8 bases separating them. The germline V gene has CDR1 SGHDT and CDR2 YYEEEE. This CDR3 is 13 amino acids long. CDR3 protein: CASSSDQQETQYF. The CDR3, as DNA: TGTGCCAGCAGCTCGGACCAGCAAGAGACCCAGTACTTC.